Listed below are T cell receptor beta chains from one sample, sequenced in a study of T-cell reconstitution after alpha-beta-depleted transplantation in children. TCRdb reprocessed the PCR reads via MiXCR and lists one record per CDR3 protein. The sample yields 200,000 to 300,000 distinct CDR3 sequences, under 30% seen once. Specimen: PBMCs, collected before TCRalphabeta/CD19-depleted stem cell transplant. These TCRs come from a girl aged 2-9 years with Fanconi anemia, due to receive a stem cell transplant. Each CDR3 is given with its conserved first and last residue. The D gene is left open where the match is weak. A clone size is listed for some rows: how often the clone was seen (once, few, many), or a class if it is expanded.

abundance,d_gene,j_gene,v_gene,CDR3aa,CDR3nt
NA,NA,TRBJ2-3,TRBV5-6,CASSLPQARPYIDTQYF,TGTGCCAGCAGCTTGCCCCAGGCACGGCCTTACATAGATACGCAGTATTTT
NA,TRBD1,TRBJ2-7,TRBV4-2,CASSQEGDRRRYEQYF,TGTGCCAGCAGCCAAGAGGGGGACAGGAGGCGCTACGAGCAGTACTTC
NA,NA,TRBJ2-2,TRBV29-1,CSVVGLDTGELFF,TGCAGCGTTGTGGGCTTAGACACCGGGGAGCTGTTTTTT
few,TRBD2,TRBJ2-7,TRBV20-1,CSARGLVAYEQYF,TGCAGTGCTAGGGGACTAGTGGCCTACGAGCAGTACTTC
many,NA,TRBJ1-2,TRBV28,CASSLWPRPYTF,TGTGCCAGCAGTTTATGGCCGCGCCCCTACACCTTC
many,TRBD1,TRBJ1-6,TRBV6-5,CASSYYAPGQGLSPLHF,TGTGCCAGCAGTTACTATGCCCCAGGACAGGGCCTATCCCCCCTCCACTTT
many,NA,TRBJ1-1,TRBV6-1,CASSEFEISYTEAFF,TGTGCCAGCAGTGAATTCGAGATCTCCTACACTGAAGCTTTCTTT
many,TRBD1,TRBJ2-7,TRBV15,CATSSAGTGGDEQYF,TGTGCCACCAGCAGCGCCGGGACAGGGGGCGACGAGCAGTACTTC
NA,NA,TRBJ2-4,TRBV28,CASSLRAILRDIQYF,TGTGCCAGCAGCCTAAGGGCAATTTTGAGGGACATTCAGTACTTC
few,TRBD2,TRBJ2-5,TRBV5-1,CASSFRLAGGLQETQYF,TGCGCCAGCAGCTTCCGACTAGCGGGGGGGTTACAAGAGACCCAGTACTTC
NA,NA,TRBJ2-5,TRBV28,CASSFPRGGVETQYF,TGTGCCAGCAGTTTCCCCAGGGGAGGGGTGGAGACCCAGTACTTC
NA,NA,TRBJ1-1,TRBV29-1,CSVDRQPNTEAFF,TGCAGCGTTGATCGGCAGCCGAACACTGAAGCTTTCTTT
few,NA,TRBJ1-6,TRBV20-1,CSASDSTNSPLHF,TGCAGTGCTAGCGACAGCACAAATTCACCCCTCCACTTT
many,TRBD2,TRBJ2-3,TRBV12-3/TRBV12-4,CASSPAGGGTDTQYF,TGTGCCAGCAGCCCAGCGGGAGGAGGCACAGATACGCAGTATTTT
many,NA,TRBJ2-5,TRBV5-1,CASSLENQETQYF,TGCGCCAGCAGCTTGGAAAACCAAGAGACCCAGTACTTC
NA,NA,TRBJ2-7,TRBV4-2,CASSQSISTRRWGDEQYF,TGTGCCAGCAGCCAATCAATCAGCACCCGGAGGTGGGGCGACGAGCAGTACTTC
NA,NA,TRBJ2-3,TRBV29-1,CSVEMVVGGSTDTQYF,TGCAGCGTTGAAATGGTCGTGGGAGGAAGCACAGATACGCAGTATTTT
many,TRBD1,TRBJ2-1,TRBV29-1,CSETTGGKNEQFF,TGCAGCGAAACGACAGGGGGCAAGAATGAGCAGTTCTTC
NA,NA,TRBJ2-1,TRBV6-4,CASSVEEANEQFF,TGTGCCAGCAGTGTAGAAGAGGCCAATGAGCAGTTCTTC
NA,NA,TRBJ2-3,TRBV5-1,CASSFRDPTTDTQYF,TGCGCCAGCAGCTTCCGGGACCCGACCACAGATACGCAGTATTTT
NA,TRBD1,TRBJ2-5,TRBV6-5,CASSYLDRGRETQYF,TGTGCCAGCAGTTACCTGGACAGGGGCCGAGAGACCCAGTACTTC
NA,TRBD1,TRBJ1-5,TRBV20-1,CSTGQGVTFSNQPQHF,TGCAGTACCGGACAGGGAGTTACCTTTAGCAATCAGCCCCAGCATTTT
once,TRBD2,TRBJ2-5,TRBV5-1,CASSPRIAGTQETQYF,TGCGCCAGCAGCCCCCGGATAGCGGGGACCCAAGAGACCCAGTACTTC
few,TRBD2,TRBJ2-1,TRBV7-6,CASSDTTSGKGSEQFF,TGTGCCAGCAGCGACACTACTAGCGGGAAAGGAAGTGAGCAGTTCTTC
few,NA,TRBJ2-3,TRBV6-5,CASSYDPFSTDTQYF,TGTGCCAGCAGTTACGATCCCTTTAGCACAGATACGCAGTATTTT
NA,TRBD2,TRBJ2-7,TRBV29-1,CSVVSGRGSYEQYF,TGCAGCGTCGTTAGCGGGAGAGGGTCCTACGAGCAGTACTTC
NA,TRBD1,TRBJ1-1,TRBV29-1,CSVGDSLRAFF,TGCAGCGTGGGGGACAGTCTGAGGGCTTTCTTT
few,NA,TRBJ1-2,TRBV29-1,CSVTRAYGYTF,TGCAGCGTTACCAGGGCCTATGGCTACACCTTC
many,TRBD1,TRBJ2-7,TRBV29-1,CSVETRDRGSYEQYF,TGCAGCGTTGAAACCCGGGACAGGGGGTCCTACGAGCAGTACTTC
NA,NA,TRBJ2-1,TRBV29-1,CSVEGPDGIF,TGCAGCGTTGAGGGGCCGGACGGGATCTTC
many,NA,TRBJ2-1,TRBV10-3,CAIRRDNPVYNEQFF,TGTGCCATCAGACGGGACAACCCCGTGTACAATGAGCAGTTCTTC
NA,TRBD2,TRBJ2-5,TRBV12-5,CASGDIRHIAGGPETQYF,TGTGCTAGTGGTGACATCCGACATATAGCGGGAGGGCCAGAGACCCAGTACTTC
NA,TRBD2,TRBJ2-7,TRBV5-1,CASSLGLAGLNEQYF,TGCGCCAGCAGCTTGGGTCTAGCGGGGCTAAACGAGCAGTACTTC
many,NA,TRBJ2-1,TRBV12-3/TRBV12-4,CASQPAGYNEQFF,TGTGCCAGCCAGCCGGCCGGGTACAATGAGCAGTTCTTC
few,NA,TRBJ2-2,TRBV20-1,CSARDSRGVSGELFF,TGCAGTGCTAGAGATAGCAGGGGCGTGAGCGGGGAGCTGTTTTTT
few,NA,TRBJ2-7,TRBV7-2,CASSLASHEQYF,TGTGCCAGCAGCTTAGCGTCTCACGAGCAGTACTTC
few,NA,TRBJ2-1,TRBV29-1,CSAQDHEQFF,TGCAGCGCGCAAGACCATGAGCAGTTCTTC
NA,TRBD1,TRBJ1-6,TRBV28,CASSPQGALDSPLHF,TGTGCCAGCAGTCCACAGGGGGCCCTGGATTCACCCCTCCACTTT
NA,NA,TRBJ2-1,TRBV6-1,CASSTLAYNEQFF,TGTGCCAGCAGTACACTAGCTTACAATGAGCAGTTCTTC
many,TRBD1,TRBJ1-6,TRBV7-2,CASSPRQGAFGSPLHF,TGTGCCAGCAGCCCCAGACAGGGGGCTTTCGGGTCACCCCTCCACTTT